Sequencing of this T cell receptor (beta chain) was carried out in a study of T cells in Graves' hyperthyroidism and ophthalmopathy. Overall study findings and caveats: A median around 6.4 months before onset, the model predicted ophthalmopathy. The majority of expanded thyroid clonotypes above 0.001 also appeared in blood.

Used for diagnoses were clinical symptoms, serum thyroxine and TRAb, thyroid ultrasound and orbital computed tomography. Out of roughly 10 ml of fresh peripheral blood came the PBMCs. Amplified TCR beta CDR3 regions derived from RNA transcripts. The HTBI set primed first-round TCR CDR3 RT-PCR. From the multiplex PCR reads, TCRdb called clonotypes with MiXCR, one entry per CDR3 protein. The data hold around 250,000 distinct CDR3 sequences, with 14% to 15% observed a single time. Looked up from germline, CDR1 is MNHEY and CDR2 is SMNVEV (reference sequence). V shed 6 bases, J shed 2 bases, and the junction held 7 bases outside the gene matches. The CDR3 loop spans 15 amino acids. Many counts were recorded for this clonotype. As yet, its antigen is unknown.

Sequenced input: blood. This TCR came from a woman in her thirties or forties with Graves' hyperthyroidism that later progressed to Graves' ophthalmopathy. This chain links TRBV27 with TRBJ1-5; 7 nucleotides align to TRBD1. The CDR3 here is CASRMTGSGNQPQHF. DNA of the CDR3: TGTGCCAGCAGAATGACAGGGTCGGGCAATCAGCCCCAGCATTTT.